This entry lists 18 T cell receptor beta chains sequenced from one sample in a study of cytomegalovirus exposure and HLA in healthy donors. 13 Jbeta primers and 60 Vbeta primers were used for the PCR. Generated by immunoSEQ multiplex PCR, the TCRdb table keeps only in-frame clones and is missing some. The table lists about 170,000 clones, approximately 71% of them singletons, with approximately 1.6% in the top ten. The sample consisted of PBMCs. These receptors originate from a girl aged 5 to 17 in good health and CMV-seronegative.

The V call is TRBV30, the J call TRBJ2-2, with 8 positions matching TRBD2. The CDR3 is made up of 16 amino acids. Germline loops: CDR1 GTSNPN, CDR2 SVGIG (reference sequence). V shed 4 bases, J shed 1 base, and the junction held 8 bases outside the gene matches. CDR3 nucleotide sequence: TGTGCCTGGAACCCGGGGCTAGCGGGGAACACCGGGGAGCTGTTTTTT. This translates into CAWNPGLAGNTGELFF.

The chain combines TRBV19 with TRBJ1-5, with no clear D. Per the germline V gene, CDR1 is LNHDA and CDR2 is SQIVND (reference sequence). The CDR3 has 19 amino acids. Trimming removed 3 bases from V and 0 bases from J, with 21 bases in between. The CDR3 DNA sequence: TGTGCCAGTAGTATCCGACACCAACCAACCCCTTATAGCAATCAGCCCCAGCATTTT. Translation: CASSIRHQPTPYSNQPQHF.

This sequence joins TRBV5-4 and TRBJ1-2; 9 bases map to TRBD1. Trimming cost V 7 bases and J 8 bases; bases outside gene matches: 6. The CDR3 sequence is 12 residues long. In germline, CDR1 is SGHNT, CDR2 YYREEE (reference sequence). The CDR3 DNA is TGTGCCAGCCACCGGGACAGGGTCGGCTACACCTTC. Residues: CASHRDRVGYTF.

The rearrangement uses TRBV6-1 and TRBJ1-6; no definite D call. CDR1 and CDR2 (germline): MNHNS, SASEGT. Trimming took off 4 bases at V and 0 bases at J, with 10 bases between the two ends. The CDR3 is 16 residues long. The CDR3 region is CASSGMRSSYNSPLHF. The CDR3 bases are TGTGCCAGCAGTGGGATGAGGAGCTCCTATAATTCACCCCTCCACTTT.

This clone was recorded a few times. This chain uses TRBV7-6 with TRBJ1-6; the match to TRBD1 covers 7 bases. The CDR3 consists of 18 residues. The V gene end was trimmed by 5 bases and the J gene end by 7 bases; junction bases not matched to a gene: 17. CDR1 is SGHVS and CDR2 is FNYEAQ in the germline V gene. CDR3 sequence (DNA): TGTGCCAGCAGCCCGAATATCCACAGGGGATTACGGAATTCACCCCTCCACTTT. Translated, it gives CASSPNIHRGLRNSPLHF. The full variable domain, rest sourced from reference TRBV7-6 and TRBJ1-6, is GAGVSQSPRYKVTKRGQDVALRCDPISGHVSLYWYRQALGQGPEFLTYFNYEAQQDKSGLPNDRFSAERPEGSISTLTIQRTEQRDSAMYRCASSPNIHRGLRNSPLHFGNGTRLTVT.

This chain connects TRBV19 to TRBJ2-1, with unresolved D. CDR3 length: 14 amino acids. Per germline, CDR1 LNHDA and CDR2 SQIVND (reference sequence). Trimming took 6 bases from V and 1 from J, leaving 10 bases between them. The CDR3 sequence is CASRTVSSYNEQFF. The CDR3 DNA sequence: TGTGCCAGTAGAACGGTTTCGTCCTACAATGAGCAGTTCTTC.

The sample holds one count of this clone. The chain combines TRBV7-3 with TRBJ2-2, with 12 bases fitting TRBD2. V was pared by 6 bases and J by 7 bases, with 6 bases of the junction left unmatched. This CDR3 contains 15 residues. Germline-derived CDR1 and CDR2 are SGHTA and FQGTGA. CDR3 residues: CASSPGLAGFGELFF. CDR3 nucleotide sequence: TGTGCCAGCAGTCCCGGACTAGCGGGGTTCGGGGAGCTGTTTTTT.

CDR3 in DNA: TGTGCCAGCGCCCGACTAGCGGGTTGGGATACGCAGTATTTT. This sequence encodes CASARLAGWDTQYF. The chain carries TRBV19 and TRBJ2-3; 10 bases match TRBD2. V shed 9 bases and J 6 bases; nucleotides not matched to a gene: 9. Germline V gene lookup returns CDR1 LNHDA and CDR2 SQIVND (reference sequence). The CDR3 is 14 residues long.

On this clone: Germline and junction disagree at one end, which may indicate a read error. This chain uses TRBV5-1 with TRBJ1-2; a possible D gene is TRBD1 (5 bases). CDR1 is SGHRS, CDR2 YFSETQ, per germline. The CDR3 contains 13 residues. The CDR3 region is CAGSLDGRGGYTF. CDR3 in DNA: TGCGCCGGCAGCTTGGATGGGCGGGGGGGCTACACCTTC.

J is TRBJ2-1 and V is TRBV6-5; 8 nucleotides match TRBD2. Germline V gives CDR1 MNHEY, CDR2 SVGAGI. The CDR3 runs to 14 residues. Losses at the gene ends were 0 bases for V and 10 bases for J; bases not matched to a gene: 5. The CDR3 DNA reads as TGTGCCAGCAGTTACTCCGGGAGGGATCAGGAGCAGTTCTTC. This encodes CASSYSGRDQEQFF.

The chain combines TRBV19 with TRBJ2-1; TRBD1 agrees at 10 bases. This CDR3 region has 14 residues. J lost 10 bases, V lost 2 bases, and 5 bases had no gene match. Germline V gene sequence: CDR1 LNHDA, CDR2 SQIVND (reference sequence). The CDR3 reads CASSIPGTGEEQFF. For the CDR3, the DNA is TGTGCCAGTAGTATACCCGGGACAGGGGAGGAGCAGTTCTTC.

CDR3 DNA sequence: TGTGCCAGCAGCTTCGGGGACTACTACGAGCAGTACTTC. Translation: CASSFGDYYEQYF. The genes are TRBV7-9 and TRBJ2-7, with 7 bases aligning to TRBD2. V shed 3 bases and J 3 bases; nucleotides not matched to a gene: 2. Germline lookup yields CDR1 SEHNR and CDR2 FQNEAQ (reference sequence). CDR3 length: 13 residues.

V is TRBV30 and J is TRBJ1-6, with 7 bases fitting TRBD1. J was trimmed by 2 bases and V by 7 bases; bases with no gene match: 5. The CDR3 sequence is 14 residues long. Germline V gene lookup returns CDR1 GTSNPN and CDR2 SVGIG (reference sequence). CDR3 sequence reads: CASGQVAYNSPLHF. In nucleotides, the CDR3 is TGTGCCTCAGGACAGGTTGCCTATAATTCACCCCTCCACTTT. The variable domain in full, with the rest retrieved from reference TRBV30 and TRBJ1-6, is SQTIHQWPATLVQPVGSPLSLECTVEGTSNPNLYWYRQAAGRGLQLLFYSVGIGQISSEVPQNLSASRPQDRQFILSSKKLLLSDSGFYLCASGQVAYNSPLHFGNGTRLTVT.

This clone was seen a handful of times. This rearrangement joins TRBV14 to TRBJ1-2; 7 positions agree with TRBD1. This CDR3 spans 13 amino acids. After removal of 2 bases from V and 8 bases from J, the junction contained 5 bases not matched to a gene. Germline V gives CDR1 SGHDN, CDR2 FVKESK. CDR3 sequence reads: CASSQRGPEGYTF. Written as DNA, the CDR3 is TGTGCCAGCAGCCAAAGGGGGCCTGAGGGCTACACCTTC.

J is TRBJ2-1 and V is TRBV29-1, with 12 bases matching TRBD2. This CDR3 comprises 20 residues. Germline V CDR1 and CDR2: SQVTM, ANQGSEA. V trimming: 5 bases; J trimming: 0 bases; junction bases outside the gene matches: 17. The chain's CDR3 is CSVRRGWTSGAPSSYNEQFF. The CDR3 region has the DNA TGCAGCGTTAGGAGAGGTTGGACTAGCGGGGCCCCGAGCTCCTACAATGAGCAGTTCTTC.

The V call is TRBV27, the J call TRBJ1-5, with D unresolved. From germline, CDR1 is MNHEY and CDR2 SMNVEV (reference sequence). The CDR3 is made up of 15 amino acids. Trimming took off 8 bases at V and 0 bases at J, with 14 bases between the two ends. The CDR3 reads CASGLWGASNQPQHF. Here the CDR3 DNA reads TGTGCCAGCGGACTGTGGGGAGCTAGCAATCAGCCCCAGCATTTT.

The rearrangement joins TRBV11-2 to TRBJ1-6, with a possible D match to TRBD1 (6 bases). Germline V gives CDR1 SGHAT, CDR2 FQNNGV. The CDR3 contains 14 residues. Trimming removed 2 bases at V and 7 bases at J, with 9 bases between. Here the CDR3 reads CASSLRGANSPLHF. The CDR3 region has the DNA TGTGCCAGCAGCTTACGGGGGGCGAATTCACCCCTCCACTTT.

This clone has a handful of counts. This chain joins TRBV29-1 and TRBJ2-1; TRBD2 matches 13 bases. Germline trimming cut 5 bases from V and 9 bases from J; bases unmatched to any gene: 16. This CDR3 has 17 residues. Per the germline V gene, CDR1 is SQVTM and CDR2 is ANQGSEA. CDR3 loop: CSVSNPLLAGGYAEQFF. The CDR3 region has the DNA TGCAGCGTTTCAAACCCCCTACTAGCGGGGGGGTACGCTGAGCAGTTCTTC.